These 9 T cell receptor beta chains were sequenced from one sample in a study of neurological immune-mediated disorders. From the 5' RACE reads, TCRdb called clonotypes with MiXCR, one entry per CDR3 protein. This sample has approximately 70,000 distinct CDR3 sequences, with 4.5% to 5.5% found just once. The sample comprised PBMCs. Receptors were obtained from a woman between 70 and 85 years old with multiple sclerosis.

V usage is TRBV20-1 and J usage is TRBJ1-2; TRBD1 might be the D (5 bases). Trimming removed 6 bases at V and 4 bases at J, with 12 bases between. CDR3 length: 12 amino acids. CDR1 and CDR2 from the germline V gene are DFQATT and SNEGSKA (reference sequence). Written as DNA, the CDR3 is TGCAGTGCCCCCGGGACCTCCTATGGCTACACCTTC. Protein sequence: CSAPGTSYGYTF.

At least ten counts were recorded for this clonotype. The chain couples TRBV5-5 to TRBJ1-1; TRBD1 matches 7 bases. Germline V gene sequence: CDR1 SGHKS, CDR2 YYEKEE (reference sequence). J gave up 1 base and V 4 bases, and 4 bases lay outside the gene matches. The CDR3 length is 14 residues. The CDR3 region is CASSPDRPNTEAFF. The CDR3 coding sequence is TGTGCCAGCAGCCCGGACAGGCCGAACACTGAAGCTTTCTTT.

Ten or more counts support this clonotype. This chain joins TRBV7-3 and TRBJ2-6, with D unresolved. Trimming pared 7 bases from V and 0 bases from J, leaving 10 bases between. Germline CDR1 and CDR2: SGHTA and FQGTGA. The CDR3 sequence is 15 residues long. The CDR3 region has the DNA TGTGCCAGCAACCCTGGCGGCTCTGGGGCCAACGTCCTGACTTTC. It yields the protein CASNPGGSGANVLTF.

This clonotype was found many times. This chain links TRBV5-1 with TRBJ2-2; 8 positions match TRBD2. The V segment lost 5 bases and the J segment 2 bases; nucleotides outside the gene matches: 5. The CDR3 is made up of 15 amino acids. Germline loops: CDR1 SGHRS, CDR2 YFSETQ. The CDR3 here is CASSNSGENTGELFF. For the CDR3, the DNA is TGCGCCAGCAGTAATAGCGGGGAAAACACCGGGGAGCTGTTTTTT.

The CDR3 coding sequence is TGCGCCAGCAGTGTCCAGAAAGGACAGGGGGCTGGGGAGCAGTACTTC. Protein: CASSVQKGQGAGEQYF. This chain connects TRBV10-1 to TRBJ2-7; 11 bases line up with TRBD1. Germline CDR1 is WNHNN and CDR2 is SYGVQD (reference sequence). The trim removed 4 bases at V and 7 bases at J, leaving 12 bases unmatched. The CDR3 has 16 residues.

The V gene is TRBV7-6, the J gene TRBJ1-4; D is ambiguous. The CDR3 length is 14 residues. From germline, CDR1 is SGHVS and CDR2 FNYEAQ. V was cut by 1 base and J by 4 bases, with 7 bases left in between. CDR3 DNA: TGTGCCAGCAGCTTAGAACAGAATAATGAAAAACTGTTTTTT. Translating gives CASSLEQNNEKLFF.

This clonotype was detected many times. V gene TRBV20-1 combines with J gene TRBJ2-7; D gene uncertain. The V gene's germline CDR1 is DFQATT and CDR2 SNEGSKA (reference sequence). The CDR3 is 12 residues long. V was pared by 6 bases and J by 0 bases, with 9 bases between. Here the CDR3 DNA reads TGCAGTGCCCCCCGGACCTCCTACGAGCAGTACTTC. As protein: CSAPRTSYEQYF.

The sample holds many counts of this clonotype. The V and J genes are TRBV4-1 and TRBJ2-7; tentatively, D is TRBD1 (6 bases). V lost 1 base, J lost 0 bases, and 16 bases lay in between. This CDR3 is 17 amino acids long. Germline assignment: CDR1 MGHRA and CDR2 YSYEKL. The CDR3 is CASSQGNGQSASYEQYF. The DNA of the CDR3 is TGCGCCAGCAGCCAAGGGAACGGACAGTCGGCCTCCTACGAGCAGTACTTC.

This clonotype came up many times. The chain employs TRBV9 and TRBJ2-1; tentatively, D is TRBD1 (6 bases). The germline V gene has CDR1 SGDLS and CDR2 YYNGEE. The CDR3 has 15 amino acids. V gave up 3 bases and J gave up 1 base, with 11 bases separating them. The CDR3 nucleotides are TGTGCCAGCAGCGCACAGGGTGGGTCCTACAATGAGCAGTTCTTC. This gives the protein CASSAQGGSYNEQFF.